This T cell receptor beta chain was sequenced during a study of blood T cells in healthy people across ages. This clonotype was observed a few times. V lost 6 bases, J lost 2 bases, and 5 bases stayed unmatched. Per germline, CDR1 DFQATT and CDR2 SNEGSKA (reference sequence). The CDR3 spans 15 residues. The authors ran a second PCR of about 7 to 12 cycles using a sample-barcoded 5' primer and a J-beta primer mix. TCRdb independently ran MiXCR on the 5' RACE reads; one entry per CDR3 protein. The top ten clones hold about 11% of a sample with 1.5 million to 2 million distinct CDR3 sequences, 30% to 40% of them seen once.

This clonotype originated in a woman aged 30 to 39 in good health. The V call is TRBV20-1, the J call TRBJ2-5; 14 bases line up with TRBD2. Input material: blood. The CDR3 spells CSATGTSGRQETQYF. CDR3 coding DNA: TGCAGTGCGACCGGGACTAGCGGGAGACAAGAGACCCAGTACTTC.